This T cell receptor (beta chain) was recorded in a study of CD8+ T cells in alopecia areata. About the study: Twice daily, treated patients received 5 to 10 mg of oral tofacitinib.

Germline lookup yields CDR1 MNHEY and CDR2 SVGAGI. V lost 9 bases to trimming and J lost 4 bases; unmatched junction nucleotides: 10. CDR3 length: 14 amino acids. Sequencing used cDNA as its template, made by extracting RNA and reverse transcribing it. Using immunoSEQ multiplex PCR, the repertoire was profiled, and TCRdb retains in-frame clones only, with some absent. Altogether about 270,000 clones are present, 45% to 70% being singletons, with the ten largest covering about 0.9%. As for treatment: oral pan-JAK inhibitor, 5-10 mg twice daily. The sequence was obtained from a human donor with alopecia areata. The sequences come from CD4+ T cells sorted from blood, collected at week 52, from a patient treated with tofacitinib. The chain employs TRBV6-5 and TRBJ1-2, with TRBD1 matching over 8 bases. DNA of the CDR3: TGTGCCAGTCTCCCGACAGGGGAAAGCTATGGCTACACCTTC. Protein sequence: CASLPTGESYGYTF.